A selection of T cell receptor beta chains follows, all from one sample in a study of OX40 agonist ivuxolimab in advanced cancers. Produced via immunoSEQ multiplex PCR; TCRdb's table is partial and in-frame only. The repertoire consists of some 73,000 clones, with 70% to 90% occurring once and the leading ten covering 0.86%. The sample was CD4+ or CD8+ T cells sorted from blood, taken in a trial of the OX40 agonist ivuxolimab. All receptors derive from an adult with an advanced solid tumor such as melanoma, head and neck, liver or kidney cancer. Both conserved end residues are part of each CDR3. The order of the fields is D gene, J gene, V gene, clone size, CDR3 DNA, CDR3 protein. A D gene is named only where the DNA matches it firmly. Size is omitted from some rows. Given values are once, few, many or a class for expanded clones.

d_gene: .
j_gene: TRBJ2-7
v_gene: TRBV19
abundance: once
CDR3nt: TGTGCCAGTAGTACCCGGGACTTTACCTACGAGCAGTACTTC
CDR3aa: CASSTRDFTYEQYF

d_gene: .
j_gene: TRBJ2-3
v_gene: TRBV7-6
abundance: .
CDR3nt: TGTGCCAGCAGCTTAGGTTTCCGGGATACGCAGTATTTT
CDR3aa: CASSLGFRDTQYF

d_gene: .
j_gene: TRBJ1-6
v_gene: TRBV30
abundance: .
CDR3nt: TGTGCCTGGATTAAGGATTCACCCCTCCACTTT
CDR3aa: CAWIKDSPLHF

d_gene: .
j_gene: TRBJ2-3
v_gene: TRBV5-4
abundance: .
CDR3nt: TGTGCCAGCAGCTTGGGGGAGGATACGCAGTATTTT
CDR3aa: CASSLGEDTQYF

d_gene: .
j_gene: TRBJ1-2
v_gene: TRBV5-4
abundance: once
CDR3nt: TGTGCCAGCAGCGACGGACAGTTTAACTATGGCTACACCTTC
CDR3aa: CASSDGQFNYGYTF

d_gene: TRBD1
j_gene: TRBJ1-2
v_gene: TRBV5-1
abundance: .
CDR3nt: TGCGCCAGCAGCTTGGCCGGACAGGGGATTGGTGGCTACACCTTC
CDR3aa: CASSLAGQGIGGYTF

d_gene: .
j_gene: TRBJ2-7
v_gene: TRBV9
abundance: .
CDR3nt: TGTGCCAGCAGCCAAGCGGAGTTGGGATACGAGCAGTACTTC
CDR3aa: CASSQAELGYEQYF

d_gene: .
j_gene: TRBJ1-3
v_gene: TRBV5-1
abundance: once
CDR3nt: TGCGCCAGCAGCTTTGGCACAGGGTCCGGAAACACCATATATTTT
CDR3aa: CASSFGTGSGNTIYF

d_gene: TRBD1
j_gene: TRBJ1-2
v_gene: TRBV13
abundance: .
CDR3nt: TGTGCCAGCAGCCCCCGGACAGGGATTAGGGGCTACACCTTC
CDR3aa: CASSPRTGIRGYTF

d_gene: .
j_gene: TRBJ1-5
v_gene: TRBV7-3
abundance: .
CDR3nt: TGTGCCAGCAGCTTAAGTTCTAATCAGCCCCAGCATTTT
CDR3aa: CASSLSSNQPQHF

d_gene: .
j_gene: TRBJ2-7
v_gene: TRBV5-1
abundance: .
CDR3nt: TGCGCCAGCAGCTTGGTGTCAGGTTCTGCCTACGAGCAGTACTTC
CDR3aa: CASSLVSGSAYEQYF

d_gene: .
j_gene: TRBJ2-1
v_gene: TRBV25-1
abundance: few
CDR3nt: TGTGCCAGCAGTGAGCAGGGTAATGAGCAGTTCTTC
CDR3aa: CASSEQGNEQFF

d_gene: TRBD2
j_gene: TRBJ2-4
v_gene: TRBV27
abundance: .
CDR3nt: TGTGCCAGCAGTTCCGGGACTAGCGGGAGGGTTGGAAACATTCAGTACTTC
CDR3aa: CASSSGTSGRVGNIQYF

d_gene: .
j_gene: TRBJ2-1
v_gene: TRBV29-1
abundance: .
CDR3nt: TGCAGCCCTAGGGAAACGGCCTACAATGAGCAGTTCTTC
CDR3aa: CSPRETAYNEQFF

d_gene: .
j_gene: TRBJ2-3
v_gene: TRBV6-5
abundance: .
CDR3nt: TGTGCCAGCAAGTCCCCGGCAGATACGCAGTATTTT
CDR3aa: CASKSPADTQYF

d_gene: .
j_gene: TRBJ2-7
v_gene: TRBV5-8
abundance: .
CDR3nt: TGTGCCAGCAGCGGGAACGGGCTAGCCGGTGCCGAGCAGTACTTC
CDR3aa: CASSGNGLAGAEQYF

d_gene: .
j_gene: TRBJ1-2
v_gene: TRBV27
abundance: .
CDR3nt: TGTGCCAGCACCCCGGGACCTCGGGATGGCTACACCTTC
CDR3aa: CASTPGPRDGYTF

d_gene: .
j_gene: TRBJ2-7
v_gene: TRBV5-4
abundance: .
CDR3nt: TGTGCCAGCAGCCTTCCCCTCCAGGGCGGTGGGAACGAGCAGTACTTC
CDR3aa: CASSLPLQGGGNEQYF

d_gene: .
j_gene: TRBJ2-5
v_gene: TRBV2
abundance: .
CDR3nt: TGTGCCAGCAGTGGGGGCCTAGGACGGTTTGGCCAAGAGACCCAGTACTTC
CDR3aa: CASSGGLGRFGQETQYF

d_gene: TRBD1
j_gene: TRBJ2-7
v_gene: TRBV28
abundance: .
CDR3nt: TGTGCCTCCTCAGGGGGCTTATGGACTATGAAAAGCTCCTACGAGCAGTACTTC
CDR3aa: CASSGGLWTMKSSYEQYF

d_gene: .
j_gene: TRBJ2-4
v_gene: TRBV5-4
abundance: .
CDR3nt: TGTGCCAGCAGCTCGGCTGGGACAGCCAAAAACATTCAGTACTTC
CDR3aa: CASSSAGTAKNIQYF

d_gene: TRBD2
j_gene: TRBJ2-1
v_gene: TRBV19
abundance: .
CDR3nt: TGTGCCAGTACCCCTCTAGCGGGGGGGCGAGACAATGAGCAGTTCTTC
CDR3aa: CASTPLAGGRDNEQFF

d_gene: .
j_gene: TRBJ2-7
v_gene: TRBV6-6
abundance: .
CDR3nt: TGTGCCAGCAGTTCCCGAGGGGCACTATCCGAGCAGTACTTC
CDR3aa: CASSSRGALSEQYF

d_gene: .
j_gene: TRBJ2-7
v_gene: TRBV5-5
abundance: .
CDR3nt: TGTGCCAGCAGCCGGACGGGCTCCTACGAGCAGTACTTC
CDR3aa: CASSRTGSYEQYF

d_gene: .
j_gene: TRBJ2-2
v_gene: TRBV7-2
abundance: medium-sized
CDR3nt: TGTGCCAGCAGCTTAGACCCGTTAGGGGCCGGGGAGCTGTTTTTT
CDR3aa: CASSLDPLGAGELFF

d_gene: .
j_gene: TRBJ1-1
v_gene: TRBV10-3
abundance: .
CDR3nt: TGTGCCATCAGTACAGAAGTGGAGAACACTGAAGCTTTCTTT
CDR3aa: CAISTEVENTEAFF

d_gene: .
j_gene: TRBJ1-1
v_gene: TRBV7-9
abundance: once
CDR3nt: TGTGCCAGCAGCTTCGACGGGGGGTTGACTGAAGCTTTCTTT
CDR3aa: CASSFDGGLTEAFF

d_gene: TRBD1
j_gene: TRBJ2-7
v_gene: TRBV7-9
abundance: .
CDR3nt: TGTGCCAGCAGCGAACCCTCCCGACAGGGGCGAGTCGAGCAGTACTTC
CDR3aa: CASSEPSRQGRVEQYF

d_gene: .
j_gene: TRBJ2-2
v_gene: TRBV27
abundance: .
CDR3nt: TGTGCCAGCAGTTTATATACGGGAGTCACCGGGGAGCTGTTTTTT
CDR3aa: CASSLYTGVTGELFF

d_gene: .
j_gene: TRBJ2-7
v_gene: TRBV6-1
abundance: .
CDR3nt: TGTGCCAGCACTCCTTCCTACGAGCAGTACTTC
CDR3aa: CASTPSYEQYF

d_gene: TRBD1
j_gene: TRBJ2-7
v_gene: TRBV27
abundance: once
CDR3nt: TGTGCCAGCGGCCACAGGGGCGCCCTAACCTACGAGCAGTACTTC
CDR3aa: CASGHRGALTYEQYF

d_gene: .
j_gene: TRBJ2-2
v_gene: TRBV6-5
abundance: .
CDR3nt: TGTGCCAGCAGTTACTCCTCCGGGGGCGAAGCCGGGGAGCTGTTTTTT
CDR3aa: CASSYSSGGEAGELFF

d_gene: .
j_gene: TRBJ2-3
v_gene: TRBV19
abundance: .
CDR3nt: TGTGCCAGTAGTATCGGGCGGAGCAGCACAGATACGCAGTATTTT
CDR3aa: CASSIGRSSTDTQYF

d_gene: TRBD1
j_gene: TRBJ2-5
v_gene: TRBV7-8
abundance: .
CDR3nt: TGTGCCAGCAGCAACCGGGACAGGGGTGTGGAGACCCAGTACTTC
CDR3aa: CASSNRDRGVETQYF

d_gene: .
j_gene: TRBJ1-1
v_gene: TRBV7-8
abundance: few
CDR3nt: TGTGCCAGCAGCTTAGCTTTCTGGGGGGGGAGGAACACTGAAGCTTTCTTT
CDR3aa: CASSLAFWGGRNTEAFF

d_gene: TRBD2
j_gene: TRBJ2-4
v_gene: TRBV5-6
abundance: .
CDR3nt: TGTGCCAGCAGCTTGTTTCTAGCGGGGGCAGGAGCCAAAAACATTCAGTACTTC
CDR3aa: CASSLFLAGAGAKNIQYF

d_gene: .
j_gene: TRBJ2-7
v_gene: TRBV6-4
abundance: .
CDR3nt: TGTGCCAGCAGGCGTGAGGCCTCAAGGGGTTACGAGCAGTACTTC
CDR3aa: CASRREASRGYEQYF

d_gene: .
j_gene: TRBJ2-7
v_gene: TRBV6-5
abundance: .
CDR3nt: TGTGCCAGCAGTTACCTGTACAGATCCTACGAGCAGTACTTC
CDR3aa: CASSYLYRSYEQYF

d_gene: .
j_gene: TRBJ2-2
v_gene: TRBV7-8
abundance: .
CDR3nt: TGTGCCAGCAGCTTATTAGCAGGCGGGGAGCTGTTTTTT
CDR3aa: CASSLLAGGELFF

d_gene: TRBD1
j_gene: TRBJ1-1
v_gene: TRBV18
abundance: .
CDR3nt: TGTGCCAGCTCACCACTCATGGACAGGGGGAACACTGAAGCTTTCTTT
CDR3aa: CASSPLMDRGNTEAFF

d_gene: .
j_gene: TRBJ2-2
v_gene: TRBV5-4
abundance: .
CDR3nt: TGTGCCAGCAGCTTGCCCCAGGGGTCCGGGGAGCTGTTTTTT
CDR3aa: CASSLPQGSGELFF

d_gene: .
j_gene: TRBJ1-5
v_gene: TRBV6-1
abundance: .
CDR3nt: TGTGCCAGCAAGAGGGATAGGGGCAATCAGCCCCAGCATTTT
CDR3aa: CASKRDRGNQPQHF

d_gene: TRBD1
j_gene: TRBJ1-6
v_gene: TRBV7-9
abundance: .
CDR3nt: TGTGCCAGCAGCCAAGGACAGGATAATTCACCCCTCCACTTT
CDR3aa: CASSQGQDNSPLHF

d_gene: .
j_gene: TRBJ1-5
v_gene: TRBV18
abundance: few
CDR3nt: TGTGCCAGCTCACTGCAAAGGGCCGGGGATCAGCCCCAGCATTTT
CDR3aa: CASSLQRAGDQPQHF

d_gene: .
j_gene: TRBJ2-5
v_gene: TRBV4-1
abundance: once
CDR3nt: TGCGCCAGCAGCCAAGATCGAGGCAGGAGCGAGACCCAGTACTTC
CDR3aa: CASSQDRGRSETQYF

d_gene: .
j_gene: TRBJ2-1
v_gene: TRBV27
abundance: .
CDR3nt: TGTGCCAGCAGTTCCCAGGTGTGGAGGGAGAGCTACAATGAGCAGTTCTTC
CDR3aa: CASSSQVWRESYNEQFF

d_gene: TRBD2
j_gene: TRBJ2-5
v_gene: TRBV7-2
abundance: .
CDR3nt: TGTGCCAGCAGCTTAATAGCGGGGCCCCAAGAGACCCAGTACTTC
CDR3aa: CASSLIAGPQETQYF

d_gene: .
j_gene: TRBJ1-2
v_gene: TRBV29-1
abundance: .
CDR3nt: TGCAGCGTCACAGGGAATGGTGGCTACACCTTC
CDR3aa: CSVTGNGGYTF

d_gene: .
j_gene: TRBJ1-2
v_gene: TRBV28
abundance: .
CDR3nt: TGTGCCAGCAGTTTCCCGGGGGCGGTTGGCTACACCTTC
CDR3aa: CASSFPGAVGYTF

d_gene: TRBD1
j_gene: TRBJ2-1
v_gene: TRBV6-5
abundance: .
CDR3nt: TGTGCCAGCGTCGCAGGGGGTAATAAGAATGAGCAGTTCTTC
CDR3aa: CASVAGGNKNEQFF

d_gene: .
j_gene: TRBJ1-6
v_gene: TRBV18
abundance: few
CDR3nt: TGTGCCAGCTCACCACCGCCGCAGGGTGGTTCACCCCTCCACTTT
CDR3aa: CASSPPPQGGSPLHF